One sample yielded the 21 T cell receptor beta chains listed below, sequenced in a study of T cell responses to AZD1222 COVID-19 vaccine. Clones were read by immunoSEQ multiplex PCR, and TCRdb kept only the in-frame ones, dropping some. Of 200,000 to 250,000 clones detected, more than 85% appear once; the ten largest clones hold roughly 0.99%. The sample was peripheral blood, taken on day 0 of MenACWY control vaccination. The receptors come from an adult in good health.

The CDR3 is CASRFGETQYF. The CDR3 nucleotides are TGTGCCAGCAGATTCGGGGAGACCCAGTACTTC. The gene calls are TRBV7-8 and TRBJ2-5; D is ambiguous. The CDR3 contains 11 residues. Between the trimmed V and J ends, which lost 6 bases and 5 bases, there was a span of 7 bases. Per the germline V gene, CDR1 is SGHVS and CDR2 is FQNEAQ.

Comment on this clone: The sample holds other DNA sequences that translate to the same CDR3. This sequence joins TRBV6-2 or TRBV6-3 and TRBJ1-5, with 7 bases aligning to TRBD1. This CDR3 comprises 15 residues. The J segment lost 4 bases and the V segment lost 0 bases, leaving 3 bases of the junction unmatched. CDR1 and CDR2 from the germline V gene are MNHEY and SVGEGT. Written as DNA, the CDR3 is TGTGCCAGCAGTTACTCAGGGGGCCGGAATCAGCCCCAGCATTTT. It yields the protein CASSYSGGRNQPQHF.

Details on this clone: Within the sample, other DNA sequences also encode this same CDR3. J is TRBJ1-5 and V is TRBV28; a possible D gene is TRBD1 (5 bases). The CDR3 sequence is 13 residues long. V shed 6 bases and J shed 0 bases, with 6 bases lying between them. Germline V lookup: CDR1 MDHEN, CDR2 SYDVKM. CDR3 sequence: CASSRDSNQPQHF. The CDR3 DNA is TGTGCCAGCAGCAGGGATAGCAATCAGCCCCAGCATTTT.

The chain combines TRBV5-4 with TRBJ1-1; TRBD1 is a possible D gene (5 bases). CDR1 and CDR2 (germline): SGHNT, YYREEE (reference sequence). The V end lost 4 bases, the J end lost 3 bases, and 19 bases lay between the germline ends. There are 16 residues in the CDR3. CDR3 in amino acids: CASSPLGNLGDTEAFF. CDR3 nucleotide sequence: TGTGCCAGCAGCCCCTTGGGGAATTTGGGGGACACTGAAGCTTTCTTT.

The chain has TRBV5-1 and TRBJ1-6; D might be TRBD1 (6 bases). Trimming pared 3 bases from V and 2 bases from J, leaving 15 bases between. Germline V gives CDR1 SGHRS, CDR2 YFSETQ. The CDR3 consists of 17 residues. The CDR3 DNA reads as TGCGCCAGCAGCTGGGCCTCAGGGGAAACCTATAATTCACCCCTCCACTTT. This translates into CASSWASGETYNSPLHF.

The V call is TRBV25-1, the J call TRBJ1-5; TRBD1 is a possible D gene (5 bases). V was shortened by 6 bases and J by 4 bases, with 16 bases between the two germline ends. Germline CDR1 reads MGHDK; CDR2 reads SYGVNS. There are 15 residues in the CDR3. CDR3 nucleotide sequence: TGTGCCAGCAGCGGAATGGGAAGGGGAAATCAGCCCCAGCATTTT. Its protein is CASSGMGRGNQPQHF.

This sequence joins TRBV6-5 and TRBJ1-2; D is possibly TRBD1 (5 bases). The CDR3 runs 15 residues. Germline CDR1 reads MNHEY; CDR2 reads SVGAGI. Trimming stripped 2 bases from V and 12 bases from J, with 22 bases between. The chain's CDR3 is CASSYTDSLQGGHTF. The CDR3 nucleotides read TGTGCCAGCAGTTACACCGACTCCCTTCAGGGCGGTCACACCTTC.

With regard to this clone: The sample holds other DNA sequences that translate to the same CDR3. This chain uses TRBV6-5 with TRBJ1-5; unclear D gene. Trimming pared 0 bases from V and 4 bases from J, leaving 4 bases between. The CDR3 runs to 13 residues. Germline-derived CDR1 and CDR2 are MNHEY and SVGAGI. CDR3 bases: TGTGCCAGCAGTTACTCGCCTAATCAGCCCCAGCATTTT. It specifies CASSYSPNQPQHF.

This chain uses TRBV6-5 with TRBJ1-4, with D perhaps matching TRBD1 (6 bases). The CDR3 runs to 13 residues. Trimming left V 6 bases short and J 4 bases short, with 9 bases between. Germline V gene lookup returns CDR1 MNHEY and CDR2 SVGAGI. The CDR3 loop is CASSGQLNEKLFF. The DNA for the CDR3 is TGTGCCAGCAGCGGACAGCTTAATGAAAAACTGTTTTTT.

This sequence joins TRBV7-2 and TRBJ2-3; 9 nucleotides agree with TRBD1. There are 15 residues in the CDR3. Germline V gives CDR1 SGHTA, CDR2 FQGNSA. Germline trimming cut 5 bases from V and 5 bases from J; bases unmatched to any gene: 8. CDR3 region: CASSVPGQGRDTQYF. CDR3 nucleotide sequence: TGTGCCAGCAGCGTCCCGGGACAGGGTAGAGATACGCAGTATTTT.

The chain joins TRBV5-1 to TRBJ2-1, with 8 bases lining up with TRBD1. This CDR3 has 15 amino acids. Germline CDR1 is SGHRS and CDR2 is YFSETQ. V shed 1 base, J shed 3 bases, and the junction held 3 bases outside the gene matches. The CDR3 DNA is TGCGCCAGCAGCTTGATGACAGGGGACTACAATGAGCAGTTCTTC. Residues: CASSLMTGDYNEQFF.

This clone was seen only once. This chain links TRBV30 with TRBJ2-1; D possibly corresponds to TRBD2 (7 bases). CDR3 length: 14 amino acids. V gave up 7 bases and J gave up 0 bases, with 13 bases separating them. Germline V CDR1 and CDR2: GTSNPN, SVGIG (reference sequence). The CDR3 loop reads CASNRGASYNEQFF. The CDR3, as DNA: TGTGCCTCCAACCGGGGGGCCTCCTACAATGAGCAGTTCTTC.

The chain has TRBV5-1 and TRBJ2-5; D not certain. CDR1 and CDR2 from the germline V gene are SGHRS and YFSETQ. Trimming took 0 bases from V and 1 from J, leaving 10 bases between them. This CDR3 is 15 amino acids long. The CDR3, as DNA: TGCGCCAGCAGCTTGGCCCCCAGGAGCCAAGAGACCCAGTACTTC. Protein: CASSLAPRSQETQYF. The complete variable domain, with remaining parts taken from reference TRBV5-1 and TRBJ2-5, reads KAGVTQTPRYLIKTRGQQVTLSCSPISGHRSVSWYQQTPGQGLQFLFEYFSETQRNKGNFPGRFSGRQFSNSRSEMNVSTLELGDSALYLCASSLAPRSQETQYFGPGTRLLVL.

The chain combines TRBV7-2 with TRBJ2-3; D may match TRBD1 or TRBD2 (5 bases each). The CDR3 has 15 residues. Germline loops: CDR1 SGHTA, CDR2 FQGNSA. The V end lost 5 bases, the J end lost 1 base, and 13 bases lay between the germline ends. The CDR3 loop is CASSPGFGGTDTQYF. The CDR3 nucleotides read TGTGCCAGCAGCCCAGGGTTCGGGGGCACAGATACGCAGTATTTT.

This clone was recorded only once. V is TRBV28 and J is TRBJ1-2; D gene unclear. The CDR3 length is 11 residues. Germline CDR1 is MDHEN and CDR2 is SYDVKM. The ends were cut back, 6 bases at V and 2 bases at J, with 4 bases in the middle. The CDR3 DNA is TGTGCCAGCAGGGCGAACTATGGCTACACCTTC. It is translated as CASRANYGYTF.

This sequence joins TRBV19 and TRBJ1-1; D is uncertain. CDR1 is LNHDA and CDR2 is SQIVND in the germline V gene (reference sequence). Trimming took 6 bases from V and 10 from J, leaving 15 bases between them. The CDR3 loop spans 12 amino acids. This CDR3 is CASREGLSGAFF. The CDR3 nucleotides read TGTGCCAGTAGAGAGGGCCTCTCCGGAGCTTTCTTT.

For the CDR3, the DNA is TGTGCCAGCAGTTTTGGGCAGGGCGTAGCCCAGCATTTT. Translated, it gives CASSFGQGVAQHF. The chain is built from TRBV28 and TRBJ1-5; TRBD1 is a possible D gene (5 bases). V lost 3 bases, J lost 11 bases, and 14 bases lay in between. The CDR3 totals 13 residues. The germline CDR1 and CDR2 sequences are MDHEN and SYDVKM.

The V gene is TRBV6-5, the J gene TRBJ1-6; perhaps TRBD1 as D (5 bases). CDR3 size: 16 residues. V was shortened by 0 bases and J by 7 bases, with 13 bases between the two germline ends. The germline V gene has CDR1 MNHEY and CDR2 SVGAGI. CDR3 sequence reads: CASSYSFGTRNSPLHF. CDR3 sequence (DNA): TGTGCCAGCAGTTACTCTTTCGGGACGCGGAATTCACCCCTCCACTTT.

The rearrangement uses TRBV28 and TRBJ1-1; 7 bases agree with TRBD1. The V gene's germline CDR1 is MDHEN and CDR2 SYDVKM. V shed 6 bases, J shed 4 bases, and the junction held 17 bases outside the gene matches. The CDR3 contains 17 residues. The CDR3 reads CASSTTGFRHVRTEAFF. The CDR3, as DNA: TGTGCCAGCAGCACGACAGGGTTTCGCCATGTTCGCACTGAAGCTTTCTTT.

The chain links TRBV5-1 to TRBJ2-5, with a tentative D call TRBD2 (6 bases). The CDR3 covers 15 residues. The germline V gene has CDR1 SGHRS and CDR2 YFSETQ. Trimming removed 3 bases from V and 2 bases from J, with 14 bases in between. The CDR3 is CASSSGSNEQETQYF. The CDR3 DNA follows: TGCGCCAGCAGCTCCGGGAGTAACGAACAAGAGACCCAGTACTTC.

The chain links TRBV5-1 to TRBJ2-2; the D gene is possibly TRBD1 (6 bases). The CDR3 has 13 residues. Looked up from germline, CDR1 is SGHRS and CDR2 is YFSETQ. V lost 5 bases, J lost 7 bases, and 12 bases lay in between. The CDR3 nucleotides read TGCGCCAGCAGGACAGGTTCAGTCGGGGAGCTGTTTTTT. Protein: CASRTGSVGELFF. Combining the CDR3 with reference TRBV5-1 and TRBJ2-2 gives the whole variable domain KAGVTQTPRYLIKTRGQQVTLSCSPISGHRSVSWYQQTPGQGLQFLFEYFSETQRNKGNFPGRFSGRQFSNSRSEMNVSTLELGDSALYLCASRTGSVGELFFGEGSRLTVL.